Listed below are T cell receptor beta chains from one sample, sequenced in a study of T cell changes during pregnancy in multiple sclerosis. Here immunoSEQ multiplex PCR was the method, and the copy in TCRdb shows in-frame clones only, minus some. The sample lists about 80,000 clones, 94% occurring once. Sequencing was performed on peripheral blood, taken in the third trimester of pregnancy. These receptors were obtained from a female donor with multiple sclerosis, enrolled in a pregnancy study. The CDR3 runs from the conserved cysteine through the conserved F or W. Fields, in order: clone size, J gene, V gene, D gene, CDR3 protein, CDR3 DNA. The D gene is left open where the match is weak. Some rows have no size entry. The others give once, few or many, or a class for an expanded clone.

.	TRBJ2-4	TRBV19	TRBD2	CASSIGAGVAKNIQYF	TGTGCCAGTAGTATTGGAGCGGGGGTAGCCAAAAACATTCAGTACTTC
.	TRBJ2-1	TRBV4-2	TRBD2	CASSQIGLAGLSSYNEQFF	TGTGCCAGCAGCCAAATCGGACTAGCGGGGTTGAGCTCCTACAATGAGCAGTTCTTC
.	TRBJ1-1	TRBV7-8	.	CASQSVLEGNTEAFF	TGTGCCAGCCAATCCGTGTTGGAGGGTAACACTGAAGCTTTCTTT
.	TRBJ1-5	TRBV2	TRBD1	CASHVGTGNNQPQHF	TGTGCCAGCCACGTTGGGACAGGGAACAATCAGCCCCAGCATTTT
.	TRBJ2-1	TRBV14	TRBD2	CASSLPTSREQFF	TGTGCCAGCAGCCTCCCGACTAGCCGTGAGCAGTTCTTC
.	TRBJ2-3	TRBV9	.	CASSVAGSSTDTQYF	TGTGCCAGCAGCGTAGCAGGGTCTAGCACAGATACGCAGTATTTT
.	TRBJ2-1	TRBV7-8	TRBD2	CASSLGLAGGPGYLAEQFF	TGTGCCAGCAGCCTCGGACTAGCGGGGGGGCCGGGATATCTTGCTGAGCAGTTCTTC
.	TRBJ2-7	TRBV5-6	.	CASSLAGSYEQYF	TGTGCCAGCAGCTTAGCCGGCTCCTACGAGCAGTACTTC
once	TRBJ1-4	TRBV18	TRBD1	CASSPGQGQHQPKLFF	TGTGCCAGCTCACCAGGACAGGGCCAGCATCAGCCCAAACTGTTTTTT
.	TRBJ2-7	TRBV18	.	CASSPRAGVLGYEQYF	TGTGCCAGCTCACCAAGGGCCGGGGTCCTCGGATACGAGCAGTACTTC
.	TRBJ1-3	TRBV7-9	TRBD1	CASSPDRGPGSGNTIYF	TGTGCCAGCAGCCCCGACAGGGGGCCAGGCTCTGGAAACACCATATATTTT
.	TRBJ2-3	TRBV18	TRBD1	CASSQRQTGATIGDTQYF	TGTGCCAGCTCCCAACGGCAAACAGGGGCTACCATCGGGGATACGCAGTATTTT
.	TRBJ2-3	TRBV2	.	CASRAYTDTQYF	TGTGCCAGCAGAGCATACACAGATACGCAGTATTTT
.	TRBJ2-7	TRBV5-5	.	CASIKTVWEEQYF	TGTGCCAGCATCAAGACAGTGTGGGAAGAGCAGTACTTC
.	TRBJ1-6	TRBV15	.	CATSRPPGQGFKYNSPLHF	TGTGCCACCAGCAGACCCCCAGGGCAGGGATTCAAATATAATTCACCCCTCCACTTT
.	TRBJ2-2	TRBV7-6	.	CASSFRGDGELFF	TGTGCCAGCAGCTTCCGGGGTGACGGGGAGCTGTTTTTT
.	TRBJ1-4	TRBV12-2	.	CASRFYKTGQRKKLFF	TGTGCAAGTCGCTTTTATAAGACAGGGCAGAGGAAAAAACTGTTTTTT
.	TRBJ1-6	TRBV23-1	TRBD1	CASSPPRQGDNSPLHF	TGCGCCAGCAGTCCGCCCCGGCAGGGGGATAATTCACCCCTCCACTTT
.	TRBJ2-1	TRBV11-3	TRBD2	CASSPGRGSYNEQFF	TGTGCCAGCAGCCCCGGGAGGGGCTCCTACAATGAGCAGTTCTTC
.	TRBJ2-3	TRBV7-3	TRBD2	CASSNSGGGTDTQYF	TGTGCCAGTTCTAATAGCGGGGGAGGAACAGATACGCAGTATTTT
.	TRBJ1-2	TRBV11-2	TRBD1	CASSFSTGPYGYTF	TGTGCCAGCAGCTTCTCGACAGGGCCCTATGGCTACACCTTC
.	TRBJ1-1	TRBV11-2	.	CASSLGQLEAFF	TGTGCCAGCAGCTTAGGACAGCTAGAAGCTTTCTTT
.	TRBJ2-1	TRBV5-1	.	CASSFSRGINNEQFF	TGCGCCAGCAGCTTCTCCCGGGGGATCAACAATGAGCAGTTCTTC
.	TRBJ1-2	TRBV11-2	.	CASSPGGPNYGYTF	TGTGCCAGCAGCCCAGGTGGTCCGAACTATGGCTACACCTTC
few	TRBJ1-5	TRBV19	.	CASSIRGFLVPQHF	TGTGCCAGTAGTATTCGCGGGTTTCTCGTGCCCCAGCATTTT